This T cell receptor beta chain was documented in a study of shared clonotypes between healthy human individuals. Study outcomes and limitations: Sorted-subset samples were not fully sequenced, rarefaction indicated. Around 5% was the fraction of naive CD4 clonotypes found shared across several donors.

The input for sorted-subset replicate PCRs was roughly 180 ng DNA, 25,000 to 35,000 T cell genomes. Produced via immunoSEQ multiplex PCR; TCRdb's table is partial and in-frame only. The sample holds around 2,000,000 clones, approximately 94% seen once. Naive CD8 cells lacked CD45RO, underwent positive selection for CCR7 and left out terminally differentiated effector memory CD45RA+ cells. On this clone itself: Its antigen remains unidentified.

The clonotype originates from a man between 18 and 29 years old in good health. Sequences were obtained from naive CD8+ T cells sorted from blood.

The CDR3 region has the DNA TGTGCCAGCAGTTGGGCAGGGTGGAGCACAGATACGCAGTATTTT. Translated: CASSWAGWSTDTQYF. The V and J genes are TRBV27 and TRBJ2-3, with D perhaps TRBD1 (5 bases). The ends were cut back, 4 bases at V and 0 bases at J, with 11 bases in the middle. Germline lookup yields CDR1 MNHEY and CDR2 SMNVEV (reference sequence). CDR3 length equals 15 residues.